The next 23 T cell receptor beta chains were all read from a single sample in a study of blood T cell repertoires in COVID-19. Measured with immunoSEQ multiplex PCR; TCRdb has only the in-frame clones, and not every one. The data contain some 300,000 clones, 85% to 90% of them singletons. The sample was peripheral blood. These receptors all stem from a woman aged 30 to 39 with COVID-19, enrolled during active disease.

This clone showed up just once. This chain joins TRBV5-1 and TRBJ2-5, with 9 bases that match TRBD1. This CDR3 is built from 13 residues. The junction had 0 bases not matched to a gene; V was cut back by 4 bases and J by 2 bases. CDR1 and CDR2 from the germline V gene are SGHRS and YFSETQ. In DNA form, the CDR3 reads TGCGCCAGCAGCGGGACAGGGCAAGAGACCCAGTACTTC. Protein: CASSGTGQETQYF.

The chain has TRBV5-6 and TRBJ1-2; D perhaps matches TRBD1 (5 bases). V lost 1 base, J lost 6 bases, and 13 bases lay in between. CDR3 length: 14 residues. Germline CDR1 reads SGHDT; CDR2 reads YYEEEE. The CDR3 sequence: CASSLIGREDGYTF. The CDR3 DNA sequence: TGTGCCAGCAGCTTGATAGGCAGGGAGGATGGCTACACCTTC.

To note about this clone: A junction end diverges from the germline sequence, so it may reflect a read error. The chain joins TRBV7-7 to TRBJ2-1, with D maybe TRBD2 (6 bases). This CDR3 region has 15 residues. The germline gives CDR1 SSHAT, CDR2 FNYEAQ (reference sequence). The CDR3 DNA is TGTGCTAGCAGCCTTGGCGGGACGGCGGGGAATGAGCAGTTCTTC. Translated, it gives CASSLGGTAGNEQFF.

The chain employs TRBV9 and TRBJ2-1, with no clear D. Germline V lookup: CDR1 SGDLS, CDR2 YYNGEE. The CDR3 runs to 13 residues. The V end was cut by 0 bases, the J end by 6 bases, with 7 bases between. CDR3 DNA sequence: TGTGCCAGCAGCGTAGGGGCAGGCAATGAGCAGTTCTTC. This encodes CASSVGAGNEQFF.

The V call is TRBV5-8, the J call TRBJ1-1; D gene unclear. Germline V gene sequence: CDR1 SGHTS, CDR2 YDEGEE. This CDR3 has 17 amino acids. V dropped 1 base and J dropped 0 bases, with 16 bases sitting between them. The CDR3 here is CASSLIGVWEMNTEAFF. The CDR3 nucleotides are TGTGCCAGCAGCTTGATCGGGGTGTGGGAAATGAACACTGAAGCTTTCTTT.

V is TRBV4-2 and J is TRBJ2-1, with 12 bases lining up with TRBD2. The CDR3 contains 16 residues. V lost 0 bases to trimming and J lost 4 bases; unmatched junction nucleotides: 1. CDR1 and CDR2 (germline): LGHNA, YNFKEQ. In DNA form, the CDR3 reads TGTGCCAGCAGCCAAGATGGGACTAGCGGGTACAATGAGCAGTTCTTC. Encoded protein: CASSQDGTSGYNEQFF.

The chain joins TRBV19 to TRBJ2-7; TRBD1 matches 8 bases. The germline CDR1 and CDR2 sequences are LNHDA and SQIVND (reference sequence). CDR3 length equals 14 residues. The junction had 6 bases not matched to a gene; V was cut back by 6 bases and J by 2 bases. CDR3 amino acids: CASRRDRSTYEQYF. In nucleotides, the CDR3 is TGTGCCAGTAGGCGGGACAGGTCTACCTACGAGCAGTACTTC.

The chain is built from TRBV5-5 and TRBJ2-7; D remains unclear. Trimming took 0 bases from V and 2 from J, leaving 15 bases between them. The germline V gene encodes CDR1 SGHKS and CDR2 YYEKEE (reference sequence). CDR3 length: 16 residues. The CDR3 loop is CASSLGLTLMTYEQYF. CDR3 sequence (DNA): TGTGCCAGCAGCTTGGGCCTCACTTTGATGACCTACGAGCAGTACTTC.

This chain links TRBV2 with TRBJ1-4; 7 positions agree with TRBD1. V lost 5 bases to trimming and J lost 3 bases; unmatched junction nucleotides: 3. Germline values: CDR1 SNHLY, CDR2 FYNNEI. The CDR3 sequence is 14 residues long. CDR3 residues: CASSTGVSNEKLFF. The CDR3 DNA reads as TGTGCCAGCAGTACAGGGGTGTCTAATGAAAAACTGTTTTTT.

The CDR3 spells CASSLYTGEYEKLFF. CDR3 bases: TGTGCCAGCAGCTTGTATACAGGGGAATATGAAAAACTGTTTTTT. V usage is TRBV5-6 and J usage is TRBJ1-4; 7 bases are a match to TRBD1. Germline assignment: CDR1 SGHDT and CDR2 YYEEEE. This CDR3 is 15 amino acids long. V shed 1 base and J 6 bases; nucleotides not matched to a gene: 6.

The CDR3: CASSLGGGVSETQYF. CDR3 coding DNA: TGTGCCAGCAGCCTCGGGGGAGGGGTAAGCGAGACCCAGTACTTC. The genes are TRBV7-2 and TRBJ2-5, with 7 bases matching TRBD2. Germline assignment: CDR1 SGHTA and CDR2 FQGNSA. Unmatched junction bases numbered 11, after V lost 5 bases and J lost 5 bases. This CDR3 region has 15 residues.

This chain joins TRBV9 and TRBJ2-2; D is possibly TRBD2 (6 bases). The V end lost 0 bases, the J end lost 5 bases, and 11 bases lay between the germline ends. Germline V gives CDR1 SGDLS, CDR2 YYNGEE. The length of the CDR3 is 15 residues. The CDR3 sequence: CASSVEPGGTGELFF. The CDR3 DNA is TGTGCCAGCAGCGTAGAACCCGGGGGAACCGGGGAGCTGTTTTTT.

This sequence joins TRBV19 and TRBJ1-4; D uncertain. Per germline, CDR1 LNHDA and CDR2 SQIVND (reference sequence). The CDR3 is made up of 13 amino acids. V was cut by 3 bases and J by 4 bases, with 6 bases left in between. The CDR3 nucleotides read TGTGCCAGTAGTATTGGACTTAATGAAAAACTGTTTTTT. Translation: CASSIGLNEKLFF.

The genes are TRBV24-1 and TRBJ2-3, with a tentative D call TRBD1 (5 bases). Germline CDR1 reads KGHDR; CDR2 reads SFDVKD. V was trimmed by 6 bases and J by 2 bases, leaving 8 bases between them. The CDR3 sequence is 13 residues long. Written as DNA, the CDR3 is TGTGCCACCAGTTCGACAGCCACAGATACGCAGTATTTT. Its protein product is CATSSTATDTQYF.

The chain carries TRBV6-5 and TRBJ2-2; weak D call: TRBD1 (6 bases). Trimming took 10 bases from V and 1 from J, leaving 13 bases between them. The germline V gene has CDR1 MNHEY and CDR2 SVGAGI. The CDR3 is 14 amino acids. Here the CDR3 DNA reads TGTGCCACTACTAGGACAGTGAACACCGGGGAGCTGTTTTTT. Its protein is CATTRTVNTGELFF.

V is TRBV27 and J is TRBJ1-1; D gene ambiguous. With 4 bases removed from V and 4 bases from J, the gap between germline ends came to 7 bases. The germline V gene encodes CDR1 MNHEY and CDR2 SMNVEV (reference sequence). The CDR3 length is 12 residues. CDR3 residues: CASSSGSTEAFF. The CDR3 nucleotides are TGTGCCAGCAGTTCTGGGAGCACTGAAGCTTTCTTT.

The V call is TRBV11-3, the J call TRBJ1-1; TRBD1 agrees at 8 bases. With V trimmed by 8 bases and J by 0 bases, 8 bases remained unmatched. Germline V CDR1 and CDR2: SGHNT, YENEEA. The CDR3 is 15 residues long. The CDR3 DNA reads TGTGCCAGCCAGGGGGACAGGCGATTGAACACTGAAGCTTTCTTT. Protein product: CASQGDRRLNTEAFF.

The chain is built from TRBV5-8 and TRBJ2-7; no clear D. The CDR3 extends over 11 amino acids. V was trimmed by 2 bases and J by 4 bases, leaving 4 bases between them. Per the germline V gene, CDR1 is SGHTS and CDR2 is YDEGEE. The CDR3 nucleotides are TGTGCCAGCAGCTTCAGGTACGAGCAGTACTTC. Translating gives CASSFRYEQYF.

This clone was observed many times. The same CDR3 can be traced to other DNA sequences in this sample. The gene calls are TRBV6-1 and TRBJ2-6; D gene unclear. V dropped 1 base and J dropped 0 bases, with 4 bases sitting between them. Germline loops: CDR1 MNHNS, CDR2 SASEGT. The CDR3 has 15 amino acids. The chain's CDR3 is CASSEDSSGANVLTF. In DNA, the CDR3 is TGTGCCAGCAGTGAAGACAGCTCTGGGGCCAACGTCCTGACTTTC.

This chain uses TRBV4-1 with TRBJ2-4; the match to TRBD2 covers 11 bases. Per germline, CDR1 MGHRA and CDR2 YSYEKL. V shed 1 base and J 0 bases; nucleotides not matched to a gene: 5. The CDR3 totals 18 residues. The CDR3 nucleotides read TGCGCCAGCAGCCAAGCACTAGCGGGGGTTCTAGCCAAAAACATTCAGTACTTC. Translation: CASSQALAGVLAKNIQYF.

V and J are TRBV14 and TRBJ2-2, with D maybe TRBD1 (5 bases). The CDR3 sequence is 15 residues long. The V end lost 2 bases, the J end lost 1 base, and 8 bases lay between the germline ends. CDR1 and CDR2 (germline): SGHDN, FVKESK. CDR3 amino acids: CASSQLGQNTGELFF. The CDR3 DNA reads TGTGCCAGCAGCCAACTCGGACAGAACACCGGGGAGCTGTTTTTT.

CDR3 amino acids: CASSQQQNTEAFF. The CDR3 nucleotides read TGTGCCAGCAGCCAACAACAGAACACTGAAGCTTTCTTT. The chain recombines TRBV3-1 (or the pseudogene TRBV3-2) with TRBJ1-1; D is ambiguous. Germline lookup yields CDR1 LGHDT and CDR2 YNNKEL (reference sequence). The CDR3 runs to 13 residues. V shed 2 bases and J shed 1 base, with 5 bases lying between them.

This chain uses TRBV6-6 with TRBJ1-5, with 7 positions matching TRBD1. The CDR3 covers 14 residues. Losses at the gene ends were 6 bases for V and 3 bases for J; bases not matched to a gene: 5. Germline CDR1 and CDR2: MNHNY and SVGAGI (reference sequence). The CDR3 region has the DNA TGTGCCAGCAGCTCGACAGGGATCAATCAGCCCCAGCATTTT. The encoded protein is CASSSTGINQPQHF.